This TCR beta chain was sequenced in a study of T cells in Graves' hyperthyroidism and ophthalmopathy. This clonotype came up many times. Its target is unknown. General study findings and limits: Ophthalmopathy onset followed model prediction by a median roughly six months. Clonotypes that were expanded in thyroid above 0.001 mostly appeared in blood too. Ophthalmopathy was told apart from stable hyperthyroidism by a 13 V-J model.

CDR1 and CDR2 from the germline V gene are MDHEN and SYDVKM. The CDR3 contains 13 residues. V lost 8 bases to trimming and J lost 6 bases; unmatched junction nucleotides: 9. The source material, RNA transcripts, was used to amplify TCR beta CDR3 regions. Carried out on the TCR CDR3, a first-round RT-PCR used the HTBI primer set. TCRdb used MiXCR to reprocess the multiplex PCR reads, holding one entry per CDR3 protein. The table has 600,000 or so distinct CDR3 sequences, around 15% seen once; the top ten hold around 4%. Sequenced: blood. The clonotype was recovered from a woman aged 25 to 39 with Graves' hyperthyroidism. This chain uses TRBV28 with TRBJ2-7; TRBD2 aligns across 8 bases. The CDR3: CASGGRWGLEQYF. CDR3 nucleotide sequence: TGTGCCAGCGGCGGGAGGTGGGGCCTCGAGCAGTACTTC.